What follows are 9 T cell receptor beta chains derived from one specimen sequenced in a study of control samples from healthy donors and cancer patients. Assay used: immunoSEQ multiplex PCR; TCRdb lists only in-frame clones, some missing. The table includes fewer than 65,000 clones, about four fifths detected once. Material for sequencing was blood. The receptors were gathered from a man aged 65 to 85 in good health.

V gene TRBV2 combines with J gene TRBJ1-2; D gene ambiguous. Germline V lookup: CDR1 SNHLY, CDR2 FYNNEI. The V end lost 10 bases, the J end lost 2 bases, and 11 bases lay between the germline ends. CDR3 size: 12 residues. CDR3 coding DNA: TGTGCCAAGATTAGGGAGAACTATGGCTACACCTTC. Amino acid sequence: CAKIRENYGYTF. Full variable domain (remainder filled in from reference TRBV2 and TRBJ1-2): EPEVTQTPSHQVTQMGQEVILRCVPISNHLYFYWYRQILGQKVEFLVSFYNNEISEKSEIFDDQFSVERPDGSNFTLKIRSTKLEDSAMYFCAKIRENYGYTFGSGTRLTVV.

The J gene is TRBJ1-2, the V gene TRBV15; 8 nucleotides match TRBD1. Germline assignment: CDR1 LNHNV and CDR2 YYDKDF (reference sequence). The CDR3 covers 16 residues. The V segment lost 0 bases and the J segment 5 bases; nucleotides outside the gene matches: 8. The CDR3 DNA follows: TGTGCCACCAGCAGAGAAGCACAGGGGGTAGGGTATGGCTACACCTTC. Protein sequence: CATSREAQGVGYGYTF.

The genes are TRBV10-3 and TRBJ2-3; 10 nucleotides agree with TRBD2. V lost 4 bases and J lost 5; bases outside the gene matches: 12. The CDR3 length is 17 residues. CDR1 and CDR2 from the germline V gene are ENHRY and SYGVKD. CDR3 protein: CAISASERGGRVDTQYF. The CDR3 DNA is TGTGCCATCAGTGCTTCCGAGCGGGGGGGCCGAGTAGATACGCAGTATTTT.

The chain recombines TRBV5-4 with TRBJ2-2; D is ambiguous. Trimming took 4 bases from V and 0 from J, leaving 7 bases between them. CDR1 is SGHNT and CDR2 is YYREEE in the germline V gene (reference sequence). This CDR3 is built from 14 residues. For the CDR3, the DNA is TGTGCCAGCAGCCTTCAAACGAACACCGGGGAGCTGTTTTTT. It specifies CASSLQTNTGELFF.

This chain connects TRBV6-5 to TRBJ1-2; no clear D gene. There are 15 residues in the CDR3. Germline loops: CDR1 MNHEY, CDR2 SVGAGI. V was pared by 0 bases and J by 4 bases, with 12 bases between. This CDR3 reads CASSYSSPASYGYTF. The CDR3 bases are TGTGCCAGCAGTTACTCTAGCCCCGCTAGCTATGGCTACACCTTC.

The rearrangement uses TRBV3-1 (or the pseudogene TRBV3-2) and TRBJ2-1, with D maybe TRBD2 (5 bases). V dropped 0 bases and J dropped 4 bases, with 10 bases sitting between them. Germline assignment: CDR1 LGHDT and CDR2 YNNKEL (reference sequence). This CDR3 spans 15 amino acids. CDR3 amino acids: CASSQDSAPYNEQFF. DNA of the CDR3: TGTGCCAGCAGCCAAGATAGCGCCCCATACAATGAGCAGTTCTTC.

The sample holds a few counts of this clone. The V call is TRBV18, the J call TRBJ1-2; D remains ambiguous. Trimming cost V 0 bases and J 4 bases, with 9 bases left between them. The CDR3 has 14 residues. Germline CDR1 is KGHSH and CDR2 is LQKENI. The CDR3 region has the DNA TGTGCCAGCTCACCACCGGACGGCCGCTATGGCTACACCTTC. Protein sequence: CASSPPDGRYGYTF.

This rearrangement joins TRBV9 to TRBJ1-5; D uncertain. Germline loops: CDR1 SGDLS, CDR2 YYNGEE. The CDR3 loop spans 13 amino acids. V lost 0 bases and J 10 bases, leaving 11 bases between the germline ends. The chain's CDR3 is CASSVALGSPQHF. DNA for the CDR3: TGTGCCAGCAGCGTAGCTCTGGGGTCACCCCAGCATTTT.

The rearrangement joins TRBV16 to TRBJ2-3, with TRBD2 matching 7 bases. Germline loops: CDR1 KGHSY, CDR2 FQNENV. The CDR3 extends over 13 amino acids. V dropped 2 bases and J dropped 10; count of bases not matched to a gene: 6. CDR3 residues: CASSQVREEAQYF. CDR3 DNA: TGTGCCAGCAGCCAAGTCCGGGAGGAAGCGCAGTATTTT. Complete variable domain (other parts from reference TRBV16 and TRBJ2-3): GEEVAQTPKHLVRGEGQKAKLYCAPIKGHSYVFWYQQVLKNEFKFLISFQNENVFDETGMPKERFSAKCLPNSPCSLEIQATKLEDSAVYFCASSQVREEAQYFGPGTRLTVL.